One and the same sample provided the 28 T cell receptor beta chains below, sequenced in a study of preoperative IRX-2 immunotherapy in early breast cancer. Assay used: immunoSEQ multiplex PCR; TCRdb lists only in-frame clones, some missing. The data contain some 30,000 clones, over 85% of them seen just once; the ten biggest clones take up 1.6%. This sample's treatment: preoperative locoregional IRX-2 cytokine immunotherapy. This specimen consisted of tumor tissue, obtained after IRX-2 immunotherapy. The source is a human donor with breast cancer.

The count of this clone is one. The gene calls are TRBV23-1 and TRBJ1-1; D not resolved. TRBV23-1 falls under the ORF class, with uncertain function. The CDR3 runs to 14 residues. V was shortened by 6 bases and J by 0 bases, with 11 bases between the two germline ends. The CDR3 DNA is TGCGCCAGCAGCCAAGCAGAGGTGAACACTGAAGCTTTCTTT. Amino acid sequence: CASSQAEVNTEAFF.

The chain combines TRBV29-1 with TRBJ2-3, with 7 nucleotides matching TRBD2. V lost 1 base, J lost 5 bases, and 9 bases stayed unmatched. The CDR3 has 15 residues. Germline CDR1 reads SQVTM; CDR2 reads ANQGSEA. DNA of the CDR3: TGCAGCGTTGAAGTCGGAGGAGCGGGGTTAGATACGCAGTATTTT. Its translation is CSVEVGGAGLDTQYF.

The J gene is TRBJ1-2, the V gene TRBV7-6, with 8 positions matching TRBD1. The germline V gene encodes CDR1 SGHVS and CDR2 FNYEAQ. Germline trimming cut 5 bases from V and 3 bases from J; bases unmatched to any gene: 5. The CDR3 sequence is 14 residues long. The CDR3 region has the DNA TGTGCCAGCAGCGGGGGACAGGAGGACTATGGCTACACCTTC. Its translation is CASSGGQEDYGYTF. Full variable domain (outside the CDR3, taken from reference TRBV7-6 and TRBJ1-2): GAGVSQSPRYKVTKRGQDVALRCDPISGHVSLYWYRQALGQGPEFLTYFNYEAQQDKSGLPNDRFSAERPEGSISTLTIQRTEQRDSAMYRCASSGGQEDYGYTFGSGTRLTVV.

The V gene is TRBV28, the J gene TRBJ1-2; D perhaps matches TRBD1 (5 bases). The V gene's germline CDR1 is MDHEN and CDR2 SYDVKM. The V end lost 3 bases, the J end lost 4 bases, and 9 bases lay between the germline ends. The CDR3 loop spans 13 amino acids. The DNA for the CDR3 is TGTGCCAGCAGTTTCGGGGGGAGCTATGGCTACACCTTC. Protein sequence: CASSFGGSYGYTF.

The chain recombines TRBV18 with TRBJ2-7; D gene uncertain. The germline V gene has CDR1 KGHSH and CDR2 LQKENI. The V end was cut by 1 base, the J end by 3 bases, with 4 bases between. CDR3 length: 12 amino acids. Here the CDR3 DNA reads TGTGCCAGCTCACCACGGGGCTACGAGCAGTACTTC. This translates into CASSPRGYEQYF.

CDR3 amino acids: CASSYSVGSNQPQHF. CDR3 in DNA: TGTGCCAGCAGTTACTCCGTGGGTAGCAATCAGCCCCAGCATTTT. V is TRBV6-8 and J is TRBJ1-5; D is ambiguous. CDR3 length: 15 residues. V was trimmed by 0 bases and J by 0 bases, leaving 6 bases between them. Germline CDR1 MNHGY, CDR2 SAAAGT.

V and J are TRBV6-4 and TRBJ2-6, with D unclear. Germline V gene data show CDR1 as MRHNA and CDR2 as SNTAGT. V was cut by 8 bases and J by 0 bases, with 5 bases left in between. The CDR3 covers 13 residues. The CDR3 nucleotides are TGTGCCAGCGAACCCTCTGGGGCCAACGTCCTGACTTTC. It is translated as CASEPSGANVLTF.

The rearrangement joins TRBV18 to TRBJ1-5; the match to TRBD1 covers 7 bases. The length of the CDR3 is 14 residues. V lost 1 base, J lost 8 bases, and 5 bases stayed unmatched. Germline V gene sequence: CDR1 KGHSH, CDR2 LQKENI. This CDR3 reads CASSPQTGQEPQHF. For the CDR3, the DNA is TGTGCCAGCTCACCACAGACAGGGCAGGAGCCCCAGCATTTT. The variable domain in full, with the rest retrieved from reference TRBV18 and TRBJ1-5, is NAGVMQNPRHLVRRRGQEARLRCSPMKGHSHVYWYRQLPEEGLKFMVYLQKENIIDESGMPKERFSAEFPKEGPSILRIQQVVRGDSAAYFCASSPQTGQEPQHFGDGTRLSIL.

The gene calls are TRBV11-3 and TRBJ2-1; 9 bases are shared with TRBD2. The CDR3 covers 15 residues. Trimming removed 4 bases from V and 3 bases from J; junction bases left unmatched: 4. The V gene's germline CDR1 is SGHNT and CDR2 YENEEA. For the CDR3, the DNA is TGTGCCAGCAGCTCCGGGACTAGCTACTACAATGAGCAGTTCTTC. Its protein is CASSSGTSYYNEQFF.

The genes are TRBV18 and TRBJ2-7, with D perhaps assigned TRBD1 or TRBD2 (5 bases each). The CDR3 contains 12 residues. With 8 bases removed from V and 3 bases from J, the gap between germline ends came to 11 bases. Germline V CDR1 and CDR2: KGHSH, LQKENI. CDR3 in DNA: TGTGCCAGCCGGGGCCATCACTACGAGCAGTACGTC. Translated, it gives CASRGHHYEQYV.

This sequence joins TRBV14 and TRBJ2-2; D possibly corresponds to TRBD2 (6 bases). Germline lookup yields CDR1 SGHDN and CDR2 FVKESK. The CDR3 length is 15 residues. Trimming removed 1 base from V and 2 bases from J, with 8 bases in between. The CDR3 loop is CASSQVGGNTGELFF. The CDR3 nucleotides read TGTGCCAGCAGCCAAGTCGGGGGTAACACCGGGGAGCTGTTTTTT.

J is TRBJ1-6 and V is TRBV19; TRBD1 agrees at 8 bases. CDR3 length: 14 amino acids. V shed 8 bases and J 9 bases; nucleotides not matched to a gene: 9. Germline V gives CDR1 LNHDA, CDR2 SQIVND (reference sequence). CDR3 amino acids: CASGTGQLSSPLHF. In nucleotides, the CDR3 is TGTGCCAGTGGGACAGGTCAGTTATCTTCACCCCTCCACTTT.

This sequence joins TRBV14 and TRBJ2-3; 11 bases are a match to TRBD2. Germline V gene lookup returns CDR1 SGHDN and CDR2 FVKESK. V dropped 2 bases and J dropped 0; count of bases not matched to a gene: 1. The CDR3 covers 16 residues. The CDR3 nucleotides read TGTGCCAGCAGCCAAACTAGCGGGAGTAGCACAGATACGCAGTATTTT. Its translation is CASSQTSGSSTDTQYF.

This chain uses TRBV11-3 with TRBJ2-1, with 14 nucleotides matching TRBD2. With 5 bases clipped from V and 6 bases from J, the junction kept 12 bases outside the gene matches. The germline V gene encodes CDR1 SGHNT and CDR2 YENEEA. The CDR3 has 18 residues. The CDR3 coding sequence is TGTGCCAGCAGCACGCCGGGACTAGCGGGAGAAGATCCCAATGAGCAGTTCTTC. Translation gives CASSTPGLAGEDPNEQFF. The variable domain in full, completed from reference TRBV11-3 and TRBJ2-1, reads EAGVVQSPRYKIIEKKQPVAFWCNPISGHNTLYWYLQNLGQGPELLIRYENEEAVDDSQLPKDRFSAERLKGVDSTLKIQPAELGDSAVYLCASSTPGLAGEDPNEQFFGPGTRLTVL.

The V call is TRBV28, the J call TRBJ1-4; D unresolved. Trimming stripped 2 bases from V and 4 bases from J, with 5 bases between. CDR1 is MDHEN, CDR2 SYDVKM, per germline. The CDR3 length is 13 residues. CDR3 coding DNA: TGTGCCAGCAGTTTAGGCTTTAATGAAAAACTGTTTTTT. Residues: CASSLGFNEKLFF.

The chain combines TRBV12-5 with TRBJ1-1; possibly TRBD1 for D (6 bases). Trimming took 0 bases from V and 1 from J, leaving 12 bases between them. This CDR3 has 16 residues. CDR1 and CDR2 from the germline V gene are LGHNT and FRNRAP. CDR3 residues: CASGLVQGRGNTEAFF. In nucleotides, the CDR3 is TGTGCTAGTGGTTTGGTACAGGGTAGGGGGAACACTGAAGCTTTCTTT. Drawing the rest from reference TRBV12-5 and TRBJ1-1, the complete variable domain is DARVTQTPRHKVTEMGQEVTMRCQPILGHNTVFWYRQTMMQGLELLAYFRNRAPLDDSGMPKDRFSAEMPDATLATLKIQPSEPRDSAVYFCASGLVQGRGNTEAFFGQGTRLTVV.

The chain's CDR3 is CASSLGGGLNTEAFF. The CDR3 region has the DNA TGTGCCAGCAGCTTGGGGGGGGGTCTTAACACTGAAGCTTTCTTT. The chain couples TRBV11-3 to TRBJ1-1; D perhaps matches TRBD1 (5 bases). Trimming stripped 3 bases from V and 2 bases from J, with 13 bases between. The CDR3 has 15 amino acids. Germline assignment: CDR1 SGHNT and CDR2 YENEEA. The entire variable domain, with the rest obtained from reference TRBV11-3 and TRBJ1-1, is as follows: EAGVVQSPRYKIIEKKQPVAFWCNPISGHNTLYWYLQNLGQGPELLIRYENEEAVDDSQLPKDRFSAERLKGVDSTLKIQPAELGDSAVYLCASSLGGGLNTEAFFGQGTRLTVV.

The chain uses TRBV6-4 and TRBJ1-1, with D perhaps TRBD1 (5 bases). Trimming cost V 6 bases and J 2 bases, with 13 bases left between them. The CDR3 is made up of 14 amino acids. Germline V lookup: CDR1 MRHNA, CDR2 SNTAGT. The CDR3: CASSQDSYNTEAFF. The CDR3 bases are TGTGCCAGCAGCCAAGACAGCTATAACACTGAAGCTTTCTTT.

This chain joins TRBV12-5 and TRBJ2-5, with D perhaps matching TRBD1 or TRBD2 (5 bases each). There are 12 residues in the CDR3. Germline loops: CDR1 LGHNT, CDR2 FRNRAP. CDR3 in DNA: TGTGCCAGCACCGGGGCGCAAGAGACCCAGTACTTC. Translation gives CASTGAQETQYF.

The chain carries TRBV7-1 and TRBJ1-1; TRBD1 aligns across 7 bases. TRBV7-1 is filed as an ORF, its function uncertain. This CDR3 has 13 amino acids. Trimming cost V 6 bases and J 5 bases; bases outside gene matches: 6. As DNA, the CDR3 is TGTGCCAGCAGATCTCAGGGGGTGACTGAAGCTTTCTTT. Translated: CASRSQGVTEAFF.

This chain links TRBV15 with TRBJ1-5; TRBD1 matches at 7 bases. Trimming removed 6 bases from V and 6 bases from J; junction bases left unmatched: 11. This CDR3 spans 15 amino acids. Germline V gene sequence: CDR1 LNHNV, CDR2 YYDKDF (reference sequence). The CDR3 protein is CATSLGRGRVQPQHF. Here the CDR3 DNA reads TGTGCCACCAGTCTAGGCAGGGGGAGGGTTCAGCCCCAGCATTTT.

This chain connects TRBV6-8 to TRBJ2-3, with 12 nucleotides matching TRBD2. V lost 6 bases and J lost 1; bases outside the gene matches: 2. Germline V lookup: CDR1 MNHGY, CDR2 SAAAGT. The CDR3 consists of 15 residues. The CDR3 here is CASSRLAGGTDTQYF. The CDR3 DNA sequence: TGTGCCAGCAGCCGACTAGCGGGAGGCACAGATACGCAGTATTTT.

Only a few counts were recorded for this clone. The rearrangement uses TRBV6-8 and TRBJ1-5; D unresolved. The CDR3 has 16 residues. Trimming pared 3 bases from V and 2 bases from J, leaving 14 bases between. CDR1 MNHGY and CDR2 SAAAGT come from the germline V gene. CDR3 nucleotides: TGTGCCAGCAGTTATCTAGGACGGATTGGCAATCAGCCCCAGCATTTT. As protein: CASSYLGRIGNQPQHF.

The chain is built from TRBV11-3 and TRBJ2-1; D is possibly TRBD2 (6 bases). The length of the CDR3 is 15 residues. V lost 5 bases and J lost 3, with 14 bases in between. The germline V gene has CDR1 SGHNT and CDR2 YENEEA. CDR3 in amino acids: CASSPSWGVYNEQFF. CDR3 DNA sequence: TGTGCCAGCAGCCCAAGTTGGGGGGTCTACAATGAGCAGTTCTTC.

This chain connects TRBV7-8 to TRBJ2-1; the D gene is possibly TRBD2 (5 bases). Germline loops: CDR1 SGHVS, CDR2 FQNEAQ. Trimming cost V 1 base and J 9 bases, with 13 bases left between them. The CDR3 is 14 residues long. This CDR3 is CASSLGGIGGEQFF. The CDR3 DNA is TGTGCCAGCAGCTTAGGAGGGATTGGTGGTGAGCAGTTCTTC.

The CDR3 here is CASSIPDGYGNTIYF. In nucleotides, the CDR3 is TGTGCCAGTAGTATCCCGGACGGATACGGAAACACCATATATTTT. The chain recombines TRBV19 with TRBJ1-3; D unclear. Germline-derived CDR1 and CDR2 are LNHDA and SQIVND (reference sequence). The CDR3 totals 15 residues. Trimming cost V 3 bases and J 4 bases, with 13 bases left between them.

This chain uses TRBV28 with TRBJ2-6, with 8 bases aligning to TRBD1. This CDR3 region has 19 residues. The J segment lost 0 bases and the V segment lost 3 bases, leaving 10 bases of the junction unmatched. Germline V gene sequence: CDR1 MDHEN, CDR2 SYDVKM. The CDR3 reads CASSFAPGQVSSGANVLTF. As DNA, the CDR3 is TGTGCCAGCAGTTTCGCGCCGGGACAGGTTAGCTCTGGGGCCAACGTCCTGACTTTC.

The genes are TRBV6-8 and TRBJ2-3; D might be TRBD2 (6 bases). The CDR3 is 14 amino acids. Trimming shortened V by 6 bases and J by 0 bases, and 10 bases separated the two germline ends. In germline, CDR1 is MNHGY, CDR2 SAAAGT. Here the CDR3 DNA reads TGTGCCAGCAGGAGACTAGGGAGCACAGATACGCAGTATTTT. As protein: CASRRLGSTDTQYF.